A selection of T cell receptor beta chains follows, all from one sample in a study of PD-1 blockade in classical Hodgkin lymphoma. TCRdb's copy holds only in-frame clones and misses some; the assay was immunoSEQ multiplex PCR. The table includes roughly 55,000 clones, roughly 80% detected once. The material sequenced was peripheral blood mononuclear cells (PBMCs), taken at baseline. These receptors all stem from a human donor with classical Hodgkin lymphoma. Both conserved end residues are part of each CDR3. The D gene is left open where the match is weak. Clone size is not always given. Where it is, it says once, few, many or a class for expanded clones.

CDR3 DNA	CDR3 protein	V gene	J gene	clone size	D gene
TGTGCCAGCAGACCTGGGACTAGCGTCTACTACGAGCAGTACTTC	CASRPGTSVYYEQYF	TRBV6-5	TRBJ2-7	-	TRBD2
TGTGCCAGCAGTTCCTACGAGCAGTACTTC	CASSSYEQYF	TRBV2	TRBJ2-7	-	-
TGTGCCAGCAGCTCGTTCTCTGGAAACACCATATATTTT	CASSSFSGNTIYF	TRBV5-6	TRBJ1-3	-	-
TGCGCCAGCAGCCAATTCGGAGCGGGACAGTATAATTCACCCCTCCACTTT	CASSQFGAGQYNSPLHF	TRBV4-3	TRBJ1-6	-	TRBD1
TGTGCCAGCTCCGAAACTAGCGGGAGTTACAATGAGCAGTTCTTC	CASSETSGSYNEQFF	TRBV11-2	TRBJ2-1	-	TRBD2
TGTGCCAGCAGCTCTTCTAGCGGGAGGGCCTGGAGGGAGCAGTTCTTC	CASSSSSGRAWREQFF	TRBV13	TRBJ2-1	-	TRBD2
TGCGCCAGCAGCCCCATACAGGGAGGATATGGCTACACCTTC	CASSPIQGGYGYTF	TRBV4-1	TRBJ1-2	few	-
TGTGCCAGCAGTTTAGGACGGGGCGCCGAACTGTTTTTT	CASSLGRGAELFF	TRBV27	TRBJ1-4	-	-
TGTGCCAGCAGTTTACGGGGGGATGACACCATATATTTT	CASSLRGDDTIYF	TRBV27	TRBJ1-3	-	-
TGTGCCAGCCACCCTCGGACAGGGGGTGGCTACACCTTC	CASHPRTGGGYTF	TRBV19	TRBJ1-2	few	TRBD1
TGTGCCATCAGCCTGGGCCCCCGCGAGCAGTACTTC	CAISLGPREQYF	TRBV10-3	TRBJ2-7	once	-
TGTGCCAGCAGCTTCCGCACAGAAAGAGATACGCAGTATTTT	CASSFRTERDTQYF	TRBV5-4	TRBJ2-3	-	-
TGTGCCAGCAGTCCGCCGGGACAGGGACCTCTCGAGCAGTACTTC	CASSPPGQGPLEQYF	TRBV27	TRBJ2-7	-	TRBD1
TGCAGCGTTGAAACTAGCGCCCAAACCTACAATGAGCAGTTCTTC	CSVETSAQTYNEQFF	TRBV29-1	TRBJ2-1	-	TRBD2
TGTGCCAGCAACCCGTGGGGGACAGTATACAATGAGCAGTTCTTC	CASNPWGTVYNEQFF	TRBV27	TRBJ2-1	-	TRBD1
TGTGCCAGCAGTTTAAAGGGGGTTGTCGGGGAGCTGTTTTTT	CASSLKGVVGELFF	TRBV27	TRBJ2-2	few	-
TGTGCCAGCACCCCGGGACAGGGGAACTATGGCTACACCTTC	CASTPGQGNYGYTF	TRBV7-9	TRBJ1-2	-	TRBD1
TGTGCCAGCAGCGTCATGTCAGGGGTCGCGGACTATGGCTACACCTTC	CASSVMSGVADYGYTF	TRBV9	TRBJ1-2	-	-
TGTGCCAGTATTCAAGGGACAGGGCGAAATCAGCCCCAGCATTTT	CASIQGTGRNQPQHF	TRBV19	TRBJ1-5	-	TRBD1
TGTGCCAGCAGCTTAGTTAGTAATCAGCCCCAGCATTTT	CASSLVSNQPQHF	TRBV7-2	TRBJ1-5	-	-
TGTGCCTCCGGGGGCGACTATGGCTACACCTTC	CASGGDYGYTF	TRBV30	TRBJ1-2	-	-
TGTGCCTGGAGAAGTACGAACTTAATGGGCTACACCTTC	CAWRSTNLMGYTF	TRBV30	TRBJ1-2	-	-
TGTGCCATCAGTCCGGGACCGGGAACGCGGGCTGAAGCTTTCTTT	CAISPGPGTRAEAFF	TRBV10-3	TRBJ1-1	-	-
TGTGCCTGGACCACTCGGAGCAGGGGGCCTAATGGAAACACCATATATTTT	CAWTTRSRGPNGNTIYF	TRBV30	TRBJ1-3	few	TRBD1
TGTGCCATCAGTCGGGACAGCAACTATGGCTACACCTTC	CAISRDSNYGYTF	TRBV10-3	TRBJ1-2	-	TRBD1
TGTGCCAGCACCCTGGGTGGTCCGAATGAAAAACTGTTTTTT	CASTLGGPNEKLFF	TRBV7-6	TRBJ1-4	-	-
TGTGCCAGCAGCCCGAGCGGGGGGTCGAGCAATCAGCCCCAGCATTTT	CASSPSGGSSNQPQHF	TRBV4-2	TRBJ1-5	-	-
TGTGCCAGCAGCTCCCTTGGTACCGCACGAACCTACGAGCAGTACTTC	CASSSLGTARTYEQYF	TRBV7-6	TRBJ2-7	-	-
TGCGCCAGCAGCTTTACAGGGGGCACTGAAGCTTTCTTT	CASSFTGGTEAFF	TRBV5-1	TRBJ1-1	-	TRBD1
TGTGCCAGCAGCGTCCGCGGTGCCAGGATGAACACTGAAGCTTTCTTT	CASSVRGARMNTEAFF	TRBV9	TRBJ1-1	-	-
TGTGCCAGCTCACCACCGGCTGGGAGCAACTATGGCTACACCTTC	CASSPPAGSNYGYTF	TRBV18	TRBJ1-2	-	-
TGTGCCAGCACCTCCAGACCCGGGACTAGCGGGAGGCATGAGCAGTTCTTC	CASTSRPGTSGRHEQFF	TRBV7-8	TRBJ2-1	few	TRBD2
TGCGTGACCGGGACAGGGGAGAACACTGAAGCTTTCTTT	CVTGTGENTEAFF	TRBV10-2	TRBJ1-1	-	TRBD1
TGTGCCAGCAGCCTCGACTCCTCGTCGGGGAATACGCAGTATTTT	CASSLDSSSGNTQYF	TRBV27	TRBJ2-3	-	-
TGTGCCAGCAGCGGAGACAGTATAAATGAAAAACTGTTTTTT	CASSGDSINEKLFF	TRBV2	TRBJ1-4	-	-
TGTGCCAGCCGGGGATGGAACACTGAAGCTTTCTTT	CASRGWNTEAFF	TRBV9	TRBJ1-1	-	-
TGTGCCAGCAGCTTGGGCAGCGGCACTGAAGCTTTCTTT	CASSLGSGTEAFF	TRBV5-6	TRBJ1-1	-	-